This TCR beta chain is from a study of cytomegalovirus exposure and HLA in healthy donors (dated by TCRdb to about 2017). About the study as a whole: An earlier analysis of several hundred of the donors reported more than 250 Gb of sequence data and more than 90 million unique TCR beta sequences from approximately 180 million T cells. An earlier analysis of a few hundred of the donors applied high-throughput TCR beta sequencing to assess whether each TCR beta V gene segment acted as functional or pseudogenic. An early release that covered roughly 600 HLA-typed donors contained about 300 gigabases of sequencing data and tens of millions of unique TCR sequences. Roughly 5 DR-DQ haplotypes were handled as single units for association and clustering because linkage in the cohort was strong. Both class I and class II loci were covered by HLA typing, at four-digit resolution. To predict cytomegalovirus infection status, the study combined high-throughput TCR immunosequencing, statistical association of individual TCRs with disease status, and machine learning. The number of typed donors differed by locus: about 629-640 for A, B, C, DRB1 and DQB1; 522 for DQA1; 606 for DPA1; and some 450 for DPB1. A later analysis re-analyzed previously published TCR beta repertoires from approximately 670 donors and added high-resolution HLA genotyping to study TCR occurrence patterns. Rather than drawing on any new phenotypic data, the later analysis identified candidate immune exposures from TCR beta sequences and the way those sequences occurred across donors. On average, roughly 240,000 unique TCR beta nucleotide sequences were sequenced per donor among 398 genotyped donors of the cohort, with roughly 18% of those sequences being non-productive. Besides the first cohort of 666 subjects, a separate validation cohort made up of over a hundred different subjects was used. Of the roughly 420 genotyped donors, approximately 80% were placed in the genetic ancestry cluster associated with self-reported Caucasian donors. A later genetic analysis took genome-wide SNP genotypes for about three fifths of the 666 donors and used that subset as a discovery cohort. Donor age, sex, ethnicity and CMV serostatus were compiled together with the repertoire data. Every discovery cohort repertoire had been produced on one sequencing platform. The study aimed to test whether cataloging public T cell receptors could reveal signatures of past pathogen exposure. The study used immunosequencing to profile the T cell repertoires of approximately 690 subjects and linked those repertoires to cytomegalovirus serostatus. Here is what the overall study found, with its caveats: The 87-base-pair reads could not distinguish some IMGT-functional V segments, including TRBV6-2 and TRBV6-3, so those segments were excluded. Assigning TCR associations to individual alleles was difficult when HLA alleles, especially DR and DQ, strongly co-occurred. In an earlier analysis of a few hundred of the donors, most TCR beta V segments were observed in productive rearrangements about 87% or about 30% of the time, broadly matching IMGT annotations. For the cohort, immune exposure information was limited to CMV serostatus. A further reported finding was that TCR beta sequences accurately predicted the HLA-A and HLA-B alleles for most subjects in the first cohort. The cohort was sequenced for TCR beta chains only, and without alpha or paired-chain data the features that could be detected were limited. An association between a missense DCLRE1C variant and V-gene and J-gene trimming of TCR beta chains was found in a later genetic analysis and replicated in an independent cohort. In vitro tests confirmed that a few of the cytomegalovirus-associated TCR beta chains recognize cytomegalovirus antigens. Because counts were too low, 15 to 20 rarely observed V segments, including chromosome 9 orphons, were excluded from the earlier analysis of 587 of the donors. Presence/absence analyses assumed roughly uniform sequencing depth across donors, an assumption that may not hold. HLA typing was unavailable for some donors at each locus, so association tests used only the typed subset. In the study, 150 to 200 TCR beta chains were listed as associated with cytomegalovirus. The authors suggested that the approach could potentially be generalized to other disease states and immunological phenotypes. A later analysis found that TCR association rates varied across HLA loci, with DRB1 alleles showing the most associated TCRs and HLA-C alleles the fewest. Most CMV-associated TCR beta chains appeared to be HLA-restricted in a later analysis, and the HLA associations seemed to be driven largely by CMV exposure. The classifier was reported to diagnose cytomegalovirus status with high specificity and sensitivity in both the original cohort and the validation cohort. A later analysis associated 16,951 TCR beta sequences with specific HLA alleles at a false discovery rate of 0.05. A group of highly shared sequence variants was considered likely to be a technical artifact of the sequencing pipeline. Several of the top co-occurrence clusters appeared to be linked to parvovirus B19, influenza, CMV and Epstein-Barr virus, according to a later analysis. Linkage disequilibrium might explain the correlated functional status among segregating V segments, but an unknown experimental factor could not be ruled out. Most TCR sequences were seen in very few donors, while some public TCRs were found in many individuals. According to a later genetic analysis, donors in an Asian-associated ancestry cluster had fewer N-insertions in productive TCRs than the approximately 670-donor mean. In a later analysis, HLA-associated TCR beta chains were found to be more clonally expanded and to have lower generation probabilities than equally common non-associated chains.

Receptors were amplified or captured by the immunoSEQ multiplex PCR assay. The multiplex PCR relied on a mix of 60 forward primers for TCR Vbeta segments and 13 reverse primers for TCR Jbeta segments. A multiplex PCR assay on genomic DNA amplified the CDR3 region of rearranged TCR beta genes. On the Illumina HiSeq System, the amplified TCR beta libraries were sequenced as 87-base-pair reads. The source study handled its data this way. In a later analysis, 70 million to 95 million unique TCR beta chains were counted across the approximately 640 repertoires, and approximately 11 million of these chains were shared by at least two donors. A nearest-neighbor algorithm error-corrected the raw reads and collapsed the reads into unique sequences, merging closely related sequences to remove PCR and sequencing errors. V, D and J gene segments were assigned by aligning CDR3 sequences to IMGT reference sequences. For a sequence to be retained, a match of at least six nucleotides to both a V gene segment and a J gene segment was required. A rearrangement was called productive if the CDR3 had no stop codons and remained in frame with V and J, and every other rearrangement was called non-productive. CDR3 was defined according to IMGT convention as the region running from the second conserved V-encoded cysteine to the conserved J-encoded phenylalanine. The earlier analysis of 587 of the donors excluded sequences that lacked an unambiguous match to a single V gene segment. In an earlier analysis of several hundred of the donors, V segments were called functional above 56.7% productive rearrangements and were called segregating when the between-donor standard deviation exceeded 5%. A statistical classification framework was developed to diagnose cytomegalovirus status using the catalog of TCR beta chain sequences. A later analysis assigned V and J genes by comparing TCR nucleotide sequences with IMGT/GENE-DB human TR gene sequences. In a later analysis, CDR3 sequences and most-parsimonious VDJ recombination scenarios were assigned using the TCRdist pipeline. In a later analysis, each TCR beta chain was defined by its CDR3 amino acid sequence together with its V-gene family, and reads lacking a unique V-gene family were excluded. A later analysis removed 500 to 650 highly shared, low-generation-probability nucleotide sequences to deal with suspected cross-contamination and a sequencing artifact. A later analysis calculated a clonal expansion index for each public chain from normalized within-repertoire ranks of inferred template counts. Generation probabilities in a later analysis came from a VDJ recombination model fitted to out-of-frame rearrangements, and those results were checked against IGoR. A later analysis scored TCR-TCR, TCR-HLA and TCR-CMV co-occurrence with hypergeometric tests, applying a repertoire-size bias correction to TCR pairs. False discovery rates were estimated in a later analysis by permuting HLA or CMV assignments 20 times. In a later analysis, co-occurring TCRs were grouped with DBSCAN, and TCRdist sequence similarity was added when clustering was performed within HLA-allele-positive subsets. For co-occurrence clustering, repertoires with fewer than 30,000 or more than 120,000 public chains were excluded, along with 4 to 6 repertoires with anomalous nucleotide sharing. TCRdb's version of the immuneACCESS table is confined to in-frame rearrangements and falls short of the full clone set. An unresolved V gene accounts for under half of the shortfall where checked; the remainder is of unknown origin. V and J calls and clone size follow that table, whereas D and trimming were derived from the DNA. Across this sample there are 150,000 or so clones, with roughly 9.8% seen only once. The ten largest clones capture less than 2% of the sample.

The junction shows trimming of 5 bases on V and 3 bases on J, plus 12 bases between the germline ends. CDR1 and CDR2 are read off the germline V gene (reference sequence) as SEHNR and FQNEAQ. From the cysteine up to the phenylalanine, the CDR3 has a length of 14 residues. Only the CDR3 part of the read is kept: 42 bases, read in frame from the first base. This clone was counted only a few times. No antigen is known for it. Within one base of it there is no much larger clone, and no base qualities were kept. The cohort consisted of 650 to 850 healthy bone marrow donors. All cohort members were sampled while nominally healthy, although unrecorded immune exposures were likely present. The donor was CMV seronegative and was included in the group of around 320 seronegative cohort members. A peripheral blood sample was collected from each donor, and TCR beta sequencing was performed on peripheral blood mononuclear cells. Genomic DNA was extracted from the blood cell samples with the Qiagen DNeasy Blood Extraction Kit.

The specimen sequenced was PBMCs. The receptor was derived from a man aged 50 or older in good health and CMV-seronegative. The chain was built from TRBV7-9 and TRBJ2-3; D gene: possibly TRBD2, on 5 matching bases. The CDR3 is CASSPRAATDTQYF. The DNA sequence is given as TGTGCCAGCAGCCCCCGAGCGGCGACAGATACGCAGTATTTT.